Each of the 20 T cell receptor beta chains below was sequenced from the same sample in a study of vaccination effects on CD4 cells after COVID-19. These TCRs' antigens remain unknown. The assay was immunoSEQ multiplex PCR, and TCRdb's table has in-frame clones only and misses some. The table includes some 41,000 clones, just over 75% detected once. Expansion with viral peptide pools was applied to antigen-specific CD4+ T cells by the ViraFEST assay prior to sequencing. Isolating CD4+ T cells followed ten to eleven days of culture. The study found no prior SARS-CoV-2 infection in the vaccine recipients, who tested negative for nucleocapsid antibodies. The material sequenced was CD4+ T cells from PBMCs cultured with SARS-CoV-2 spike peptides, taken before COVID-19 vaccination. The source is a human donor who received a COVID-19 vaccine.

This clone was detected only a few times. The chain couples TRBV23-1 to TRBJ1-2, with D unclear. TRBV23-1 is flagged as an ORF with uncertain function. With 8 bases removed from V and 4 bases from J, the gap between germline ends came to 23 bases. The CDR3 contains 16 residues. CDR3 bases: TGCGCCAGCGGACGACGCCGAGCCACCCTTTGCTATGGCTACACCTTC. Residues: CASGRRRATLCYGYTF.

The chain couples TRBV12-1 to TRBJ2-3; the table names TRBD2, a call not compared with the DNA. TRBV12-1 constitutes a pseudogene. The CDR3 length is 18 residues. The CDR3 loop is CASSSWGGAGDSTDTQYF. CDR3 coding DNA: TGTGCCAGCAGCTCCTGGGGCGGGGCCGGGGATAGCACAGATACGCAGTATTTT.

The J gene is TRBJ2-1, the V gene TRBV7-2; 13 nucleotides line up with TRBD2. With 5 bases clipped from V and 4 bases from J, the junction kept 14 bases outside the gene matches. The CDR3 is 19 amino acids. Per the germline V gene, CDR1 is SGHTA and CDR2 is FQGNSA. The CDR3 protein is CASSTTGLAGANSYNEQFF. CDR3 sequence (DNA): TGTGCCAGCAGCACTACAGGACTAGCGGGGGCCAATTCTTACAATGAGCAGTTCTTC.

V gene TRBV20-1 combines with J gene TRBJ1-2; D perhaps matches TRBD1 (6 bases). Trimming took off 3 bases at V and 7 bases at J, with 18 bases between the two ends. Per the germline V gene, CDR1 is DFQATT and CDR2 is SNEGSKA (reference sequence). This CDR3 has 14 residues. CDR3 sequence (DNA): TGCAGTGCTAGTTCCGATAGGGGACATGGTGGCTACACCTTC. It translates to CSASSDRGHGGYTF.

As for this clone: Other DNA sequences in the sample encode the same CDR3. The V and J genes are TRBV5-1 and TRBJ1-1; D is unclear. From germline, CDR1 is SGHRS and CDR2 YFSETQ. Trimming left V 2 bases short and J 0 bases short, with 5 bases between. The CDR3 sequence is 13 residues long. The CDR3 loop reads CASSFLVNTEAFF. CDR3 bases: TGCGCCAGCAGCTTCCTCGTGAACACTGAAGCTTTCTTT.

The CDR3 spells CASNTGQGNQPQHF. CDR3 DNA: TGTGCCAGTAATACTGGACAGGGCAATCAGCCCCAGCATTTT. V usage is TRBV19 and J usage is TRBJ1-5, with 7 bases that match TRBD1. Germline V CDR1 and CDR2: LNHDA, SQIVND (reference sequence). The trim removed 7 bases at V and 2 bases at J, leaving 5 bases unmatched. The CDR3 has 14 amino acids.

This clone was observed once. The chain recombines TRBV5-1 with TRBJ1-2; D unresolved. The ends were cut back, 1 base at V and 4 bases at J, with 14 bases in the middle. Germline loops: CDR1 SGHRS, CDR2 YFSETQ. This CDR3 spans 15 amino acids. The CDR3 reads CASSLLFSLGYGYTF. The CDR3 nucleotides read TGCGCCAGCAGCTTGTTGTTCAGCCTCGGCTATGGCTACACCTTC.

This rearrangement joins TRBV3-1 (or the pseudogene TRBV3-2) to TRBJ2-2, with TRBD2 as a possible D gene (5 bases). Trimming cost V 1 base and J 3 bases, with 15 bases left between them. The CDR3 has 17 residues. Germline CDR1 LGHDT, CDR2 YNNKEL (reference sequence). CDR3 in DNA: TGTGCCAGCAGCCAAGCTGGCAGGAGAGGGTACACCGGGGAGCTGTTTTTT. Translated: CASSQAGRRGYTGELFF.

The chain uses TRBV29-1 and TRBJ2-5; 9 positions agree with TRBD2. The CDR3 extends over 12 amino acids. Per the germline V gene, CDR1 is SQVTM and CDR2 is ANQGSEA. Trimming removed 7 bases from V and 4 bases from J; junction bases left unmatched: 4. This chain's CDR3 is CSATAGGETQYF. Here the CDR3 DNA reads TGCAGCGCGACAGCGGGAGGAGAGACCCAGTACTTC.

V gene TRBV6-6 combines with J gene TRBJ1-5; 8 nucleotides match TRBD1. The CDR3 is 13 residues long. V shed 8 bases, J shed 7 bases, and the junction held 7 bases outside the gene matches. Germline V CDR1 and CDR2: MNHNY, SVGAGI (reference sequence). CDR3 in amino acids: CASGTGGGQPQHF. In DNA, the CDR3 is TGTGCCAGCGGTACAGGGGGGGGACAGCCCCAGCATTTT.

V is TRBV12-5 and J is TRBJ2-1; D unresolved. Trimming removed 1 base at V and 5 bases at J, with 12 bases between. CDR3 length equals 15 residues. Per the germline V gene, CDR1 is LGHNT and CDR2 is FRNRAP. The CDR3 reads CASGLGQRLHNEQFF. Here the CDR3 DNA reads TGTGCTAGTGGTTTGGGACAAAGACTCCACAATGAGCAGTTCTTC.

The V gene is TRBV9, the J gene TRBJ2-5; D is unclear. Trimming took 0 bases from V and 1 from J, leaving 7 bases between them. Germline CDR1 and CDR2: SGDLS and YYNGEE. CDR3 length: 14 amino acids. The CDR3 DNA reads TGTGCCAGCAGCGTAGTATCGATCCAAGAGACCCAGTACTTC. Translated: CASSVVSIQETQYF.

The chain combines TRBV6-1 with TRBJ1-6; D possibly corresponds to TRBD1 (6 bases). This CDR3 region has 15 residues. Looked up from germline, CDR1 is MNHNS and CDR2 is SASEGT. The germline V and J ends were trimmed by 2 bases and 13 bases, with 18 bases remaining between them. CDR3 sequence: CASSELGRGLGPLHF. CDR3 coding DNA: TGTGCCAGCAGTGAATTAGGGCGGGGGCTAGGGCCCCTCCACTTT.

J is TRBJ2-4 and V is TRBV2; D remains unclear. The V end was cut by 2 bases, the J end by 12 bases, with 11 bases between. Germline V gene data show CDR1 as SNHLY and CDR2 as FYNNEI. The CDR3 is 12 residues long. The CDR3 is CASSESILRQYF. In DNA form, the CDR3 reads TGTGCCAGCAGTGAATCGATTTTACGTCAGTACTTC.

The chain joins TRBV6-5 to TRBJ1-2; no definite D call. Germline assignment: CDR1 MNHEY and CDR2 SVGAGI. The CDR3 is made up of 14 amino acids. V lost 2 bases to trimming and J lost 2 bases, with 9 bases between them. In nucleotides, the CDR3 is TGTGCCAGCAGTTACCGAGGCGCCAACTATGGCTACACCTTC. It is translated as CASSYRGANYGYTF.

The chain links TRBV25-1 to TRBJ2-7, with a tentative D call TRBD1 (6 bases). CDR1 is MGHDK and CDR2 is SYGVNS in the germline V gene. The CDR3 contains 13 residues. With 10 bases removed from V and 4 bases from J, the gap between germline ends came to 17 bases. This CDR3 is CATAGDTPYEQYV. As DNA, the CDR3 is TGTGCCACCGCCGGGGACACCCCTTACGAGCAGTACGTC.

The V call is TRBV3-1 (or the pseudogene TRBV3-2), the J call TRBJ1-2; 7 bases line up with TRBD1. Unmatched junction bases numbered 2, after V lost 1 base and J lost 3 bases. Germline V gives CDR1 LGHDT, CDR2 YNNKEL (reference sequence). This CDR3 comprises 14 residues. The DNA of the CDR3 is TGTGCCAGCAGCCAAGCCGGGACAGACTATGGCTACACCTTC. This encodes CASSQAGTDYGYTF.

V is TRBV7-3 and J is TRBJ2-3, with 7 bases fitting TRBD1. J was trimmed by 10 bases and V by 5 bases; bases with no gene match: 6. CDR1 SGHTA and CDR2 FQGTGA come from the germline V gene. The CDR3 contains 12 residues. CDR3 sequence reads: CASSARTGAQYF. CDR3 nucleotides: TGTGCCAGCAGCGCCCGGACAGGAGCGCAGTATTTT.

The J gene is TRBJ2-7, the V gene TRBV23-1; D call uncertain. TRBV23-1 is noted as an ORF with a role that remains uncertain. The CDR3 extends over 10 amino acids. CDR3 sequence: CARDRSRSLV. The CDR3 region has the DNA TGCGCTAGAGACCGGAGCCGGAGCCTCGTC.

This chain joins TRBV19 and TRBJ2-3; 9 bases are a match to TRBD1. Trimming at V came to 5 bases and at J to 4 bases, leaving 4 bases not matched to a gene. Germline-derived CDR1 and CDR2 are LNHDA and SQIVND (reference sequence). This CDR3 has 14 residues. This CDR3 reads CASSPGQGADTQYF. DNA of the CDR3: TGTGCCAGTAGTCCGGGACAGGGAGCAGATACGCAGTATTTT. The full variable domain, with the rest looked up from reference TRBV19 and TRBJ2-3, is DGGITQSPKYLFRKEGQNVTLSCEQNLNHDAMYWYRQDPGQGLRLIYYSQIVNDFQKGDIAEGYSVSREKKESFPLTVTSAQKNPTAFYLCASSPGQGADTQYFGPGTRLTVL.